This TCR beta chain was profiled in a study of OX40 agonist ivuxolimab in advanced cancers. Study in general: The eligibility criteria allowed prior anti-PD-1, anti-PD-L1 or anti-CTLA-4 therapy, and approximately 40% had some. The study, taken as a whole, reports: Antigen targets of the expanded peripheral T cells went undetermined.

The CDR3 totals 15 residues. The V end was cut by 0 bases, the J end by 10 bases, with 18 bases between. CDR1 is LNHDA, CDR2 SQIVND, per germline (reference sequence). No patient had autoimmune disease or received systemic immunosuppression. The timepoints at which blood was sampled were baseline, cycle 4 day 1, and cycle 7 day 1. This table comes from immunoSEQ multiplex PCR, and its TCRdb copy is limited to in-frame clones, with some not included. The sample yields tens of thousands of clones, 70% to 90% seen once. This clone came up a few times. Its antigen remains unknown. This rearrangement joins TRBV19 to TRBJ1-1; a weak D match, TRBD1 (5 bases). Sequencing used CD4+ or CD8+ T cells sorted from blood, obtained in a trial of the OX40 agonist ivuxolimab. This receptor was obtained from an adult with an advanced solid tumor such as melanoma, head and neck, liver or kidney cancer. The CDR3 is CASSIDQTATFGAFF. The DNA of the CDR3 is TGTGCCAGTAGTATAGACCAGACAGCGACGTTTGGAGCTTTCTTT.